This TCR beta chain was sequenced during a study of T-cell reconstitution after alpha-beta-depleted transplantation in children. Remarks on this clonotype: Antigen: not known.

Study observations and caveats: T cells produced anew were the main source of T-cell counts and diversity one year after transplant.

V lost 6 bases, J lost 0 bases, and 16 bases lay in between. The germline V gene encodes CDR1 SGHDT and CDR2 YYEEEE. The CDR3 has 15 residues. TCRbeta library preparation incorporated unique molecular identifiers. Each CDR3 protein is one row after TCRdb ran MiXCR on the PCR reads. The data contain around 960,000 distinct CDR3 sequences, about 31% of them seen just once; the ten biggest clones take up over 25%. The input for sequencing was PBMCs, mostly from graft donor cells, taken 360 days after TCRalphabeta/CD19-depleted stem cell transplant. The chain employs TRBV5-6 and TRBJ2-7, with D tentatively TRBD1 or TRBD2 (6 bases each). This receptor was identified in a boy less than two years old who had a stem cell transplant for SCID, so the T cells may come from the graft donor. Here the CDR3 reads CASTWGAGSSYEQYF. The CDR3 coding sequence is TGTGCCAGCACCTGGGGGGCAGGGAGCTCCTACGAGCAGTACTTC.